Shown below are 22 T cell receptor beta chains from a single sample sequenced in a study of cytomegalovirus exposure and HLA in healthy donors. A multiplex PCR was run with 60 Vbeta primers and 13 Jbeta primers. Clones were sequenced by immunoSEQ multiplex PCR, and TCRdb holds only the in-frame ones, with some missing. The table includes 130,000 or so clones, 70% to 75% detected once. The sequenced sample was PBMCs. The receptors here all came from a woman aged 40 to 49 in good health and CMV-seropositive.

The chain combines TRBV25-1 with TRBJ2-1, with D uncertain. CDR1 and CDR2 (germline): MGHDK, SYGVNS. The CDR3 loop spans 16 amino acids. V lost 0 bases, J lost 5 bases, and 14 bases lay in between. CDR3 sequence reads: CASSEYWQVDDNEQFF. The CDR3, as DNA: TGTGCCAGCAGTGAATATTGGCAGGTAGACGACAATGAGCAGTTCTTC.

This chain uses TRBV7-6 with TRBJ2-5, with D possibly being TRBD2 (7 bases). Trimming left V 1 base short and J 5 bases short, with 11 bases between. The CDR3 is made up of 14 amino acids. Germline lookup yields CDR1 SGHVS and CDR2 FNYEAQ. CDR3 protein: CASSLGGRGETQYF. The DNA of the CDR3 is TGTGCCAGCAGCTTAGGGGGGCGGGGGGAGACCCAGTACTTC.

The chain links TRBV7-2 to TRBJ2-7, with a tentative D call TRBD1 (5 bases). The CDR3 is made up of 14 amino acids. Germline lookup yields CDR1 SGHTA and CDR2 FQGNSA. V was shortened by 2 bases and J by 5 bases, with 13 bases between the two germline ends. The CDR3: CASSLSGQGHEQYF. CDR3 nucleotides: TGTGCCAGCAGCTTAAGTGGGCAGGGCCACGAGCAGTACTTC.

This clone was seen a few times. The V and J genes are TRBV14 and TRBJ2-7; a possible D gene is TRBD1 (5 bases). The CDR3 has 11 amino acids. Per the germline V gene, CDR1 is SGHDN and CDR2 is FVKESK. Trimming stripped 5 bases from V and 6 bases from J, with 8 bases between. In DNA form, the CDR3 reads TGTGCCAGCAGCATAAGGGGCGAGCAGTACTTC. Encoded protein: CASSIRGEQYF.

The chain combines TRBV5-4 with TRBJ1-2; 9 bases line up with TRBD1. The CDR3 length is 15 residues. Per germline, CDR1 SGHNT and CDR2 YYREEE (reference sequence). J lost 2 bases, V lost 4 bases, and 6 bases had no gene match. CDR3: CASSPRTGENYGYTF. CDR3 nucleotides: TGTGCCAGCAGCCCGCGGACAGGGGAGAACTATGGCTACACCTTC.

This clone was counted once. This chain uses TRBV19 with TRBJ1-2; no clear D gene. V was clipped by 7 bases and J by 3 bases, with 18 bases between them. Germline V gene data show CDR1 as LNHDA and CDR2 as SQIVND (reference sequence). This CDR3 is built from 15 residues. CDR3 sequence (DNA): TGTGCCAGTACCATTCGGACGGGGATCCACTATGGCTACACCTTC. This translates into CASTIRTGIHYGYTF.

V usage is TRBV6-5 and J usage is TRBJ1-1, with D unclear. V shed 5 bases and J shed 4 bases, with 14 bases lying between them. Germline V gene data show CDR1 as MNHEY and CDR2 as SVGAGI. The CDR3 has 14 residues. The CDR3 loop is CASSRGYRATEAFF. In nucleotides, the CDR3 is TGTGCCAGCAGTCGGGGATATCGAGCCACTGAAGCTTTCTTT.

The rearrangement uses TRBV10-3 and TRBJ1-2, with 8 bases aligning to TRBD1. V trimming: 2 bases; J trimming: 6 bases; junction bases outside the gene matches: 11. The CDR3 totals 16 residues. Germline values: CDR1 ENHRY, CDR2 SYGVKD. CDR3 sequence reads: CAISEAKSRQGHGYTF. The CDR3 DNA reads TGTGCCATCAGTGAGGCGAAATCAAGACAGGGGCATGGCTACACCTTC.

The gene calls are TRBV7-8 and TRBJ1-1; TRBD1 matches 7 bases. The CDR3 is 17 residues long. Trimming cost V 2 bases and J 0 bases; bases outside gene matches: 9. Germline V gives CDR1 SGHVS, CDR2 FQNEAQ. CDR3 protein: CASSLLWTGKMNTEAFF. The CDR3 region has the DNA TGTGCCAGCAGCTTACTTTGGACAGGTAAAATGAACACTGAAGCTTTCTTT.

The rearrangement uses TRBV15 and TRBJ1-6, with D uncertain. V gave up 0 bases and J gave up 10 bases, with 16 bases separating them. Per the germline V gene, CDR1 is LNHNV and CDR2 is YYDKDF (reference sequence). CDR3 length equals 16 residues. The CDR3 spells CATSRDPRQAGSPLHF. The CDR3, as DNA: TGTGCCACCAGCAGAGATCCAAGACAAGCAGGCTCACCCCTCCACTTT.

The chain has TRBV9 and TRBJ2-1, with D uncertain. The CDR3 sequence is 16 residues long. V was pared by 0 bases and J by 1 base, with 11 bases between. CDR1 and CDR2 (germline): SGDLS, YYNGEE. The CDR3 region has the DNA TGTGCCAGCAGCGTAGGTGGCTTGCCATCCTACAATGAGCAGTTCTTC. This gives the protein CASSVGGLPSYNEQFF.

This clone was detected only once. The chain has TRBV6-5 and TRBJ1-2, with a tentative D call TRBD1 (5 bases). CDR1 is MNHEY and CDR2 is SVGAGI in the germline V gene. The CDR3 is made up of 14 amino acids. V lost 4 bases, J lost 0 bases, and 9 bases lay in between. CDR3 sequence: CASSFDRANYGYTF. CDR3 DNA sequence: TGTGCCAGCAGTTTCGACAGAGCTAACTATGGCTACACCTTC.

This chain uses TRBV19 with TRBJ1-6, with no clear D. The CDR3 loop spans 14 amino acids. Deletions cut 1 base from V and 14 bases from J, with 15 bases between. Germline V lookup: CDR1 LNHDA, CDR2 SQIVND (reference sequence). CDR3 in amino acids: CASSIAGSSLSLHF. The CDR3 DNA reads as TGTGCCAGTAGTATAGCAGGAAGTAGTTTATCCCTCCACTTT.

This clone has a single count. J is TRBJ1-3 and V is TRBV6-6; unclear D gene. The CDR3 is 16 amino acids. Trimming took off 3 bases at V and 6 bases at J, with 18 bases between the two ends. In germline, CDR1 is MNHNY, CDR2 SVGAGI (reference sequence). The CDR3 here is CASSYFSREQKNTIYF. In DNA, the CDR3 is TGTGCCAGCAGTTATTTCTCGAGGGAACAGAAAAACACCATATATTTT.

This clone was seen more than once but under ten times. The chain uses TRBV28 and TRBJ1-4; possibly TRBD1 for D (6 bases). The V gene's germline CDR1 is MDHEN and CDR2 SYDVKM. The CDR3 covers 13 residues. V lost 6 bases, J lost 8 bases, and 13 bases lay in between. The CDR3 region has the DNA TGTGCCAGCAGAGCCGGTGGACAGGAAAAACTGTTTTTT. Protein sequence: CASRAGGQEKLFF.

CDR3 region: CAISEGTVVSSYEQYF. The CDR3 DNA reads TGTGCCATCAGTGAGGGCACAGTCGTTAGCTCCTACGAGCAGTACTTC. The chain carries TRBV10-3 and TRBJ2-7, with D unresolved. Germline values: CDR1 ENHRY, CDR2 SYGVKD. V was shortened by 2 bases and J by 0 bases, with 14 bases between the two germline ends. The CDR3 covers 16 residues.

The chain joins TRBV7-8 to TRBJ1-4, with no clear D. V was trimmed by 5 bases and J by 8 bases, leaving 18 bases between them. Germline V gene data show CDR1 as SGHVS and CDR2 as FQNEAQ. This CDR3 spans 15 amino acids. The CDR3 DNA sequence: TGTGCCAGCAGCCCAGCTAGGGAGTATAAAGAAAAACTGTTTTTT. This codes for CASSPAREYKEKLFF.

This CDR3 is CASSLGLAGSFDITEQFF. CDR3 DNA sequence: TGTGCCAGCAGCTTGGGCCTAGCGGGCTCGTTCGACATAACTGAGCAGTTCTTC. This chain uses TRBV5-6 with TRBJ2-1; TRBD2 matches 8 bases. The CDR3 is 18 amino acids. Germline trimming cut 0 bases from V and 9 bases from J; bases unmatched to any gene: 17. Germline V gene lookup returns CDR1 SGHDT and CDR2 YYEEEE.

This clone appeared once. The J gene is TRBJ1-3, the V gene TRBV5-1; no reliable D call. Trimming left V 1 base short and J 0 bases short, with 8 bases between. Germline V lookup: CDR1 SGHRS, CDR2 YFSETQ. This CDR3 is 15 amino acids long. CDR3 sequence: CASSLNGGSGNTIYF. The CDR3 DNA follows: TGCGCCAGCAGCTTGAACGGAGGCTCTGGAAACACCATATATTTT.

The rearrangement uses TRBV4-3 and TRBJ2-7; D might be TRBD1 (6 bases). Trimming stripped 0 bases from V and 3 bases from J, with 12 bases between. Germline lookup yields CDR1 LGHNA and CDR2 YSLEER. The CDR3 runs 15 residues. In DNA form, the CDR3 reads TGCGCCAGCAGCCAAGAGGACAGCCTTTTCTACGAGCAGTACTTC. Its translation: CASSQEDSLFYEQYF.

The chain couples TRBV19 to TRBJ1-6; 10 nucleotides match TRBD1. With 6 bases clipped from V and 3 bases from J, the junction kept 11 bases outside the gene matches. CDR3 length: 18 residues. Per germline, CDR1 LNHDA and CDR2 SQIVND (reference sequence). In DNA form, the CDR3 reads TGTGCCAGTAGCCCGGACAGGGGGATGAGGTTCTATAATTCACCCCTCCACTTT. This sequence encodes CASSPDRGMRFYNSPLHF.

The CDR3: CASSQEGTGVGGELFF. As DNA, the CDR3 is TGTGCCAGCAGCCAAGAGGGGACAGGGGTCGGCGGGGAGCTGTTTTTT. The rearrangement uses TRBV4-2 and TRBJ2-2, with 10 bases aligning to TRBD1. This CDR3 region has 16 residues. Germline CDR1 and CDR2: LGHNA and YNFKEQ. Trimming cost V 0 bases and J 7 bases; bases outside gene matches: 5.